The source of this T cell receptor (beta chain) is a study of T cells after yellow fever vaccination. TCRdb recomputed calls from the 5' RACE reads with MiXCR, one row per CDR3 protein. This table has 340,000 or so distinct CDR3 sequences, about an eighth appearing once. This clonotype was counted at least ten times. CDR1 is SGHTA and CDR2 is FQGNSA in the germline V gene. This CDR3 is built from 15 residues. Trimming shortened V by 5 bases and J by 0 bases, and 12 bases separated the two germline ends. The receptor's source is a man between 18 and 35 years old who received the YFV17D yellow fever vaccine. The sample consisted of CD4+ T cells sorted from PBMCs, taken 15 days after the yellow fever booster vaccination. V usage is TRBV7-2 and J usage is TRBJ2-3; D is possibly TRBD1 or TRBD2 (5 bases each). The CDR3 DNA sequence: TGTGCCAGCAGCCGTTCCCGGGACAGCACAGATACGCAGTATTTT. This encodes CASSRSRDSTDTQYF. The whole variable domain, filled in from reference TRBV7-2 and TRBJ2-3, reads GAGVSQSPSNKVTEKGKDVELRCDPISGHTALYWYRQSLGQGLEFLIYFQGNSAPDKSGLPSDRFSAERTGGSVSTLTIQRTQQEDSAVYLCASSRSRDSTDTQYFGPGTRLTVL.